The entry below describes one T cell receptor (beta chain). This entry is derived from a study of blood T cell repertoires in COVID-19. Study details: The United States, Italy and Spain were the sources of the acute and convalescent COVID-19 samples.

Germline lookup yields CDR1 MRHNA and CDR2 SNTAGT. V was clipped by 3 bases and J by 2 bases; unmatched bases: 3. The CDR3 runs 15 residues. Original processing methods: From reference gene primer amplification, estimates of nucleated cell counts were derived. Sequenced by immunoSEQ multiplex PCR; TCRdb stores in-frame clones only, minus some. The DNA gave D and trimming, while V, J and clone size come from that table. Of some 120,000 clones listed, around 87% were seen once; the top ten hold approximately 3.3%. The material sequenced was peripheral blood. This TCR derives from an older woman with acute or convalescent COVID-19. This chain links TRBV6-4 with TRBJ2-1; 8 bases agree with TRBD2. The CDR3 sequence is CASSDTGGAYNEQFF. In DNA form, the CDR3 reads TGTGCCAGCAGTGATACGGGAGGGGCCTACAATGAGCAGTTCTTC.